This T cell receptor (beta chain) was identified during a study of post-analysis software for immune sequencing data. The germline gives CDR1 LGHNA, CDR2 YNFKEQ. V was clipped by 1 base and J by 4 bases, with 13 bases between them. The CDR3 is 15 amino acids. TCR beta cDNA libraries included unique molecular identifiers. TCRdb analysed the PCR reads with MiXCR anew, one entry per CDR3 protein. The profile shows some 500,000 distinct CDR3 sequences, roughly 46% of them singletons. Study-level points and caveats: There were about five TRBV segments more frequent in patients than controls, and TRBV5-6, TRBV5-1 and TRBV20-1 were among them.

This clonotype was counted a few times. No antigen is known for it. The chain joins TRBV4-2 to TRBJ1-2; D is ambiguous. The sample comprised blood. The receptor comes from a girl under 18 with multiple sclerosis. The CDR3 region has the DNA TGTGCCAGCAGCCAAGGGTGGAGAGGCACCTATGGCTACACCTTC. This sequence encodes CASSQGWRGTYGYTF.